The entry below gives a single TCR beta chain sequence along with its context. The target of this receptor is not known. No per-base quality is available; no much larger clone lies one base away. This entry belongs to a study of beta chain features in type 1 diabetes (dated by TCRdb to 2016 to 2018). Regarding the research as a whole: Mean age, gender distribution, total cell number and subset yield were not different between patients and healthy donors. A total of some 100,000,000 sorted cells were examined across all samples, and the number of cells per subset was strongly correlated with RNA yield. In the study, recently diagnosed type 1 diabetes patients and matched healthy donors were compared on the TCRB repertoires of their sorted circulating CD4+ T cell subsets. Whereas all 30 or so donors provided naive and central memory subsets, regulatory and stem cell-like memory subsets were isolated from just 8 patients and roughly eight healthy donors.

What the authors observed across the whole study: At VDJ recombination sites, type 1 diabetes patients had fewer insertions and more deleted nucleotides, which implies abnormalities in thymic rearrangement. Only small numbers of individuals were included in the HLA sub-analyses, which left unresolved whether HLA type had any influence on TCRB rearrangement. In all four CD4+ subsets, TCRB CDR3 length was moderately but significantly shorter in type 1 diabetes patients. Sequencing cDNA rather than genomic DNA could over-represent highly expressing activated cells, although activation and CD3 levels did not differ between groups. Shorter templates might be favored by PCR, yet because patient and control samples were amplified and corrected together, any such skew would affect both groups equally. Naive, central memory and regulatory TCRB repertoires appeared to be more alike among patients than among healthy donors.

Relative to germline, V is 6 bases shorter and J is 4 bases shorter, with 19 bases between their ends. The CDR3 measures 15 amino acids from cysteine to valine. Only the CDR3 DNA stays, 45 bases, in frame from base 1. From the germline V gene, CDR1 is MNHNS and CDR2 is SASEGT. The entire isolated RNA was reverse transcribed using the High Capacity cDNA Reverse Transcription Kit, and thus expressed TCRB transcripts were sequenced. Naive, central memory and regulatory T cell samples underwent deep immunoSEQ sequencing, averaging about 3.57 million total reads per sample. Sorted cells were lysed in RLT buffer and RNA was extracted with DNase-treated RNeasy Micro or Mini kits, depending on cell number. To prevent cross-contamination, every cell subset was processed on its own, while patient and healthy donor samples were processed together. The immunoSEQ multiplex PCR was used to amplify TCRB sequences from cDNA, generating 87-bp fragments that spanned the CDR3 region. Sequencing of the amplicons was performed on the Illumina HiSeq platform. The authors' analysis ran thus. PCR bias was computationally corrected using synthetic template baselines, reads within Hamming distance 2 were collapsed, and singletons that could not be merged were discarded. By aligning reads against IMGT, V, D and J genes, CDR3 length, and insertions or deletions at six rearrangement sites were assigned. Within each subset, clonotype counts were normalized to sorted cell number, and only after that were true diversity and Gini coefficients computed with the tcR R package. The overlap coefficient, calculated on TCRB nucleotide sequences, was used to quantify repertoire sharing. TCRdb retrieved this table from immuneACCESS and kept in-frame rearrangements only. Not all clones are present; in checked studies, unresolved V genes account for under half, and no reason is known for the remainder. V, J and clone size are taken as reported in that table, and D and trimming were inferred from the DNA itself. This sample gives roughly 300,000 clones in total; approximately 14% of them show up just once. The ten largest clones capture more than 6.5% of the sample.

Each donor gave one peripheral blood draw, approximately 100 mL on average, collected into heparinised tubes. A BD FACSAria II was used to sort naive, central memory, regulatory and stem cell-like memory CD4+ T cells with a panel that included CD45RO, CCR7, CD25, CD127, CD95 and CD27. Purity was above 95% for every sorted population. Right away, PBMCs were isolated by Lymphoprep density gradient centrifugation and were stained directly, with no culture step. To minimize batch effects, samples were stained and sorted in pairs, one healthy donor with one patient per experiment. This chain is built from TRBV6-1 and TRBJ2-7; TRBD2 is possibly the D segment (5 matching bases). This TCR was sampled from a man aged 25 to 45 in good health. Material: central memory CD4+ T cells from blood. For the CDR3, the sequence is CASRSDSWRVYEQYV. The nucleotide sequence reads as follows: TGTGCCAGCAGGAGCGACTCCTGGCGGGTGTACGAGCAGTACGTC.